Listed here are 31 T cell receptor beta chains from one sample, sequenced in a study of blood T cell repertoires in COVID-19 (dated by TCRdb to about 2020). The receptor library was made with the immunoSEQ multiplex PCR assay. TCRdb holds this immuneACCESS table with in-frame rearrangements only. Some clones are missing; in checked studies, unresolved V genes explain under half, and the rest has no known cause. This sample is represented by around 160,000 clones; roughly 76% of them were singletons. The ten largest account for roughly 7.7% of the sample. Specimen: peripheral blood. These receptors were taken from a human donor with acute or convalescent COVID-19. The donor label of this sample is uncertain.

The chain combines TRBV14 with TRBJ2-7, with 9 nucleotides matching TRBD1. CDR1 and CDR2 (germline): SGHDN, FVKESK. The V gene end was trimmed by 0 bases and the J gene end by 4 bases; junction bases not matched to a gene: 10. The CDR3 covers 17 residues. The DNA of the CDR3 is TGTGCCAGCAGCCAAGATTTCCGGGACAGGGAAAAGTACGAGCAGTACGTC. Encoded protein: CASSQDFRDREKYEQYV.

The genes are TRBV6-1 and TRBJ2-7; a weak D match, TRBD2 (6 bases). V was trimmed by 2 bases and J by 6 bases, leaving 8 bases between them. This CDR3 spans 12 amino acids. The V gene's germline CDR1 is MNHNS and CDR2 SASEGT. The CDR3 protein is CASSERGSEQYV. The CDR3 bases are TGTGCCAGCAGTGAACGGGGGAGCGAGCAGTACGTC.

The chain is built from TRBV15 and TRBJ1-1, with 7 bases aligning to TRBD1. Unmatched junction bases numbered 12, after V lost 5 bases and J lost 3 bases. This CDR3 has 16 amino acids. Looked up from germline, CDR1 is LNHNV and CDR2 is YYDKDF (reference sequence). The CDR3 region has the DNA TGTGCCACCAGCGCCGGGCTAGGGGGCCAGGACACTGAAGCTTTCTTT. Encoded protein: CATSAGLGGQDTEAFF.

This clone was detected once. The chain recombines TRBV4-1 with TRBJ2-3; 10 bases map to TRBD2. The CDR3 runs to 17 residues. Germline CDR1 and CDR2: MGHRA and YSYEKL. V lost 1 base and J lost 4; bases outside the gene matches: 8. DNA of the CDR3: TGCGCCAGCAGCCAAGTGACAGCGGGGGGGCCTTCAGATACGCAGTATTTT. Its protein product is CASSQVTAGGPSDTQYF.

The chain has TRBV5-5 and TRBJ1-2; D possibly corresponds to TRBD1 (5 bases). Germline V lookup: CDR1 SGHKS, CDR2 YYEKEE (reference sequence). This CDR3 has 14 amino acids. Trimming removed 1 base at V and 2 bases at J, with 9 bases between. CDR3 sequence: CASSLNRMNYGYTF. In nucleotides, the CDR3 is TGTGCCAGCAGCTTGAACAGGATGAACTATGGCTACACCTTC.

CDR3 nucleotides: TGTGCCAGCTCCTTCTCCGATAGAAACAGGGCACTGTTTTTT. Its translation: CASSFSDRNRALFF. This sequence joins TRBV18 and TRBJ1-4; TRBD1 is a possible D gene (6 bases). The germline gives CDR1 KGHSH, CDR2 LQKENI. CDR3 length equals 14 residues. Trimming pared 6 bases from V and 13 bases from J, leaving 21 bases between.

On this clone: Germline and junction disagree at one end, which may indicate a read error. As DNA, the CDR3 is TGTGCCAGCAGTGAAAGCGAGGAGAAGGTCTTC. This codes for CASSESEEKVF. V gene TRBV2 combines with J gene TRBJ2-1; no clear D gene. The V gene's germline CDR1 is SNHLY and CDR2 FYNNEI. The CDR3 runs to 11 residues.

The V and J genes are TRBV2 and TRBJ2-7, with D perhaps matching TRBD1 (6 bases). The CDR3 length is 12 residues. From germline, CDR1 is SNHLY and CDR2 FYNNEI. Trimming took off 5 bases at V and 6 bases at J, with 11 bases between the two ends. CDR3 sequence reads: CASSYRDFEQYF. The DNA of the CDR3 is TGTGCCAGCAGTTACAGGGATTTCGAGCAGTACTTC.

V is TRBV5-6 and J is TRBJ1-2; D is unclear. Germline CDR1 is SGHDT and CDR2 is YYEEEE. This CDR3 has 15 residues. Trimming left V 3 bases short and J 4 bases short, with 16 bases between. CDR3 sequence: CASSSLFRRIYGYTF. The CDR3 bases are TGTGCCAGCAGCTCTCTCTTCCGGAGGATCTATGGCTACACCTTC.

This clone was counted only a few times. The V and J genes are TRBV9 and TRBJ1-1; perhaps TRBD1 as D (5 bases). V lost 0 bases and J 5 bases, leaving 14 bases between the germline ends. Germline assignment: CDR1 SGDLS and CDR2 YYNGEE. CDR3 length: 15 residues. CDR3: CASSVGPGGGTEAFF. CDR3 coding DNA: TGTGCCAGCAGCGTAGGTCCCGGGGGGGGAACTGAAGCTTTCTTT. Looking up the rest from reference TRBV9 and TRBJ1-1 gives the full variable domain: DSGVTQTPKHLITATGQRVTLRCSPRSGDLSVYWYQQSLDQGLQFLIQYYNGEERAKGNILERFSAQQFPDLHSELNLSSLELGDSALYFCASSVGPGGGTEAFFGQGTRLTVV.

The chain links TRBV27 to TRBJ2-1, with D maybe TRBD2 (6 bases). The CDR3 sequence is 16 residues long. V dropped 5 bases and J dropped 2 bases, with 16 bases sitting between them. The germline CDR1 and CDR2 sequences are MNHEY and SMNVEV (reference sequence). The CDR3 reads CASSLGTGGPYNEQFF. The CDR3, as DNA: TGTGCCAGCAGTCTCGGGACTGGGGGTCCCTACAATGAGCAGTTCTTC.

The J gene is TRBJ1-3, the V gene TRBV2; perhaps TRBD1 as D (5 bases). V was shortened by 6 bases and J by 2 bases, with 14 bases between the two germline ends. The CDR3 spans 15 residues. From germline, CDR1 is SNHLY and CDR2 FYNNEI. The CDR3 region is CASRGGVAAGNTIYF. In nucleotides, the CDR3 is TGTGCCAGCAGGGGGGGGGTTGCGGCTGGAAACACCATATATTTT.

The rearrangement uses TRBV27 and TRBJ2-2, with 10 positions matching TRBD1. This CDR3 region has 16 residues. The germline gives CDR1 MNHEY, CDR2 SMNVEV (reference sequence). V lost 6 bases and J lost 0; bases outside the gene matches: 4. CDR3 residues: CASRLGTGANTGELFF. The CDR3 nucleotides are TGTGCCAGCAGACTCGGGACAGGGGCGAACACCGGGGAGCTGTTTTTT.

This chain joins TRBV10-3 and TRBJ2-7; tentatively, D is TRBD1 (5 bases). Deletions cut 0 bases from V and 7 bases from J, with 7 bases between. In germline, CDR1 is ENHRY, CDR2 SYGVKD. The length of the CDR3 is 12 residues. The CDR3 spells CAISESAGEQYF. The CDR3 nucleotides are TGTGCCATCAGTGAGTCTGCAGGGGAGCAGTACTTC.

This chain uses TRBV2 with TRBJ2-7; 7 bases agree with TRBD1. This CDR3 is built from 12 residues. Per the germline V gene, CDR1 is SNHLY and CDR2 is FYNNEI. Trimming at V came to 6 bases and at J to 1 base, leaving 0 bases not matched to a gene. The DNA of the CDR3 is TGTGCCAGCAGGGGACAGTCCTACGAGCAGTACTTC. Amino acid sequence: CASRGQSYEQYF.

V is TRBV7-8 and J is TRBJ1-2, with TRBD1 identical over 8 bases. The CDR3 sequence is 13 residues long. CDR1 and CDR2 from the germline V gene are SGHVS and FQNEAQ. V shed 6 bases, J shed 3 bases, and the junction held 3 bases outside the gene matches. In DNA, the CDR3 is TGTGCCAGCAGGAACAGGGGGGACTATGGCTACACCTTC. Translated, it gives CASRNRGDYGYTF.

This chain uses TRBV24-1 with TRBJ2-5; weak D call: TRBD1 (6 bases). The V gene lost 5 bases and the J gene lost 5 bases, with 14 bases spanning the gap. CDR3 length: 14 amino acids. Germline CDR1 KGHDR, CDR2 SFDVKD. The DNA for the CDR3 is TGTGCCACCAGTGCTAAACTAAGGGGGGAGACCCAGTACTTC. Translated: CATSAKLRGETQYF.

The chain recombines TRBV19 with TRBJ1-1, with 7 bases fitting TRBD1. The CDR3 is 13 amino acids. V shed 1 base and J 7 bases; nucleotides not matched to a gene: 3. Germline CDR1 LNHDA, CDR2 SQIVND (reference sequence). CDR3 amino acids: CASSIGGGDEAFF. CDR3 DNA: TGTGCCAGTAGTATAGGAGGGGGCGATGAAGCTTTCTTT.

This clone came up many times. The rearrangement joins TRBV7-9 to TRBJ2-1; TRBD1 agrees at 8 bases. This CDR3 is 15 amino acids long. The ends lost 5 bases at V and 1 base at J; junction bases unmatched: 4. CDR1 SEHNR and CDR2 FQNEAQ come from the germline V gene (reference sequence). CDR3 region: CASSAGQGSYNEQFF. CDR3 in DNA: TGTGCCAGCAGCGCTGGACAGGGTTCCTACAATGAGCAGTTCTTC. Full variable domain (missing parts from reference TRBV7-9 and TRBJ2-1): DTGVSQNPRHKITKRGQNVTFRCDPISEHNRLYWYRQTLGQGPEFLTYFQNEAQLEKSRLLSDRFSAERPKGSFSTLEIQRTEQGDSAMYLCASSAGQGSYNEQFFGPGTRLTVL.

The J gene is TRBJ2-1, the V gene TRBV5-1, with D perhaps TRBD2 (5 bases). The CDR3 is made up of 14 amino acids. V lost 0 bases to trimming and J lost 8 bases, with 12 bases between them. CDR1 is SGHRS and CDR2 is YFSETQ in the germline V gene. The CDR3 DNA reads TGCGCCAGCAGCTTGGAAACGGGGTTGGATGAGCAGTTCTTC. Its protein is CASSLETGLDEQFF. Looking up the rest from reference TRBV5-1 and TRBJ2-1 gives the full variable domain: KAGVTQTPRYLIKTRGQQVTLSCSPISGHRSVSWYQQTPGQGLQFLFEYFSETQRNKGNFPGRFSGRQFSNSRSEMNVSTLELGDSALYLCASSLETGLDEQFFGPGTRLTVL.

The CDR3 loop reads CASSLGGRWDTEAFF. In DNA, the CDR3 is TGTGCCAGCAGCCTCGGGGGGAGATGGGACACTGAAGCTTTCTTT. The chain links TRBV7-9 to TRBJ1-1; D might be TRBD1 (5 bases). The CDR3 has 15 amino acids. Germline assignment: CDR1 SEHNR and CDR2 FQNEAQ (reference sequence). V lost 5 bases and J lost 3, with 16 bases in between.

This clone appeared once. The J gene is TRBJ2-2, the V gene TRBV9, with a possible D match to TRBD2 (6 bases). The germline CDR1 and CDR2 sequences are SGDLS and YYNGEE. V lost 0 bases to trimming and J lost 0 bases, with 15 bases between them. The CDR3 has 18 amino acids. As DNA, the CDR3 is TGTGCCAGCAGCGTAGAAGGAGGGAACGCCGCGAACACCGGGGAGCTGTTTTTT. Protein sequence: CASSVEGGNAANTGELFF. Together with reference TRBV9 and TRBJ2-2, the CDR3 gives the full variable domain: DSGVTQTPKHLITATGQRVTLRCSPRSGDLSVYWYQQSLDQGLQFLIQYYNGEERAKGNILERFSAQQFPDLHSELNLSSLELGDSALYFCASSVEGGNAANTGELFFGEGSRLTVL.

The chain couples TRBV5-6 to TRBJ2-7; 8 nucleotides line up with TRBD1. V dropped 4 bases and J dropped 0; count of bases not matched to a gene: 6. This CDR3 comprises 15 residues. Germline CDR1 reads SGHDT; CDR2 reads YYEEEE. DNA of the CDR3: TGTGCCAGCAGCCCAACAGGGGGATTCTCCTACGAGCAGTACTTC. It translates to CASSPTGGFSYEQYF.

This chain uses TRBV6-5 with TRBJ1-3; D call uncertain. The length of the CDR3 is 13 residues. Deletions cut 8 bases from V and 4 bases from J, with 12 bases between. Germline V gene lookup returns CDR1 MNHEY and CDR2 SVGAGI. CDR3: CASEGGTGNTIYF. In DNA form, the CDR3 reads TGTGCCAGCGAGGGAGGAACAGGAAACACCATATATTTT.

The J gene is TRBJ1-1, the V gene TRBV9; no clear D gene. The V and J ends lost 1 base and 5 bases respectively, with 6 bases between them. Per the germline V gene, CDR1 is SGDLS and CDR2 is YYNGEE. The length of the CDR3 is 12 residues. The CDR3 DNA reads TGTGCCAGCAGCGTATCAGGTACTGAAGCTTTCTTT. Residues: CASSVSGTEAFF.

This clone was counted once. The chain links TRBV12-3 or TRBV12-4 to TRBJ1-2, with D possibly matching TRBD1 (6 bases). The V end was cut by 6 bases, the J end by 4 bases, with 12 bases between. The CDR3 extends over 13 amino acids. The CDR3 coding sequence is TGTGCCAGCAGACCGACAGGACCCTATGGCTACACCTTC. Translating gives CASRPTGPYGYTF.

The CDR3 nucleotides read TGTGCCTGGATCCTAAACAGGGTTAGGACTGAAGCTTTCTTT. Translation: CAWILNRVRTEAFF. The chain uses TRBV30 and TRBJ1-1; D may be TRBD1 (6 bases). Germline V CDR1 and CDR2: GTSNPN, SVGIG (reference sequence). The CDR3 loop spans 14 amino acids. The V gene lost 4 bases and the J gene lost 5 bases, with 17 bases spanning the gap.

About this clone itself: Without the conserved terminal phenylalanine or tryptophan, this CDR3 likely stems from a read error. It is unclear where the CDR3 begins or ends on the DNA, so no DNA is shown, and the CDR3 is as TCRdb lists it. The chain uses TRBV6-2 or TRBV6-3 and TRBJ1-1. The V gene's germline CDR1 is MNHEY and CDR2 SVGEGT. The CDR3 comprises 11 residues, both ends counted. The CDR3 sequence is CASSSGLTLRS.

This sequence joins TRBV19 and TRBJ1-1, with D unresolved. V lost 2 bases, J lost 0 bases, and 13 bases lay in between. Germline V gene data show CDR1 as LNHDA and CDR2 as SQIVND (reference sequence). This CDR3 comprises 16 residues. Written as DNA, the CDR3 is TGTGCCAGTAGTATATGGAGAACAAGCATGAACACTGAAGCTTTCTTT. Residues: CASSIWRTSMNTEAFF.

The chain recombines TRBV6-1 with TRBJ1-6; weak D call: TRBD1 (6 bases). V lost 0 bases to trimming and J lost 4 bases, with 19 bases between them. Germline CDR1 is MNHNS and CDR2 is SASEGT. The CDR3 covers 19 residues. The CDR3 region is CASSEAGGGRGLYNSPLHF. CDR3 nucleotides: TGTGCCAGCAGTGAAGCGGGCGGGGGCAGGGGATTGTATAATTCACCCCTCCACTTT.

V usage is TRBV5-1 and J usage is TRBJ1-3; D is possibly TRBD1 (5 bases). This CDR3 is built from 16 residues. Germline CDR1 is SGHRS and CDR2 is YFSETQ. Trimming pared 4 bases from V and 4 bases from J, leaving 18 bases between. The CDR3 here is CASSPGGTEPGNTIYF. The CDR3 bases are TGCGCCAGCAGCCCGGGAGGGACCGAGCCGGGAAACACCATATATTTT.